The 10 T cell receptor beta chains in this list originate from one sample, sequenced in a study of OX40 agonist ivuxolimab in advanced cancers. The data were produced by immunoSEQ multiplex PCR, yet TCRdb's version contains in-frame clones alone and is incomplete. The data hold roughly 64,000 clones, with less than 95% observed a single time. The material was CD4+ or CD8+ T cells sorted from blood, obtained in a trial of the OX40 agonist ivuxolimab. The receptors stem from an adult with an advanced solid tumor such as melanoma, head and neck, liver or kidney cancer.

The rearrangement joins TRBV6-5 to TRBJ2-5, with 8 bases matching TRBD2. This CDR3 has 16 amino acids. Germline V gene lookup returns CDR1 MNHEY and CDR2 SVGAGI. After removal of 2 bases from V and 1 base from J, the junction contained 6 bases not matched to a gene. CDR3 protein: CASSYGLAGSQETQYF. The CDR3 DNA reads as TGTGCCAGCAGTTACGGGTTAGCGGGGTCCCAAGAGACCCAGTACTTC.

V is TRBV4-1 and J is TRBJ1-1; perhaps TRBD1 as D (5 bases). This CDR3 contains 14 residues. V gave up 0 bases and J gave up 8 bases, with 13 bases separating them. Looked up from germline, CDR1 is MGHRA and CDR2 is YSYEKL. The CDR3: CASSQDQGISEAFF. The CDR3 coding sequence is TGCGCCAGCAGCCAAGATCAGGGAATTTCAGAAGCTTTCTTT.

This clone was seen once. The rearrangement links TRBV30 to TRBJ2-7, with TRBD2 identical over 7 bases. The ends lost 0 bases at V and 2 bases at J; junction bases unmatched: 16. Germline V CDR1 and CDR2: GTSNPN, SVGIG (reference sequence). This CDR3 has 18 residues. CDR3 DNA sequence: TGTGCCTGGAGTGTACGACGTGGTGGGAGGGAACTGACCTACGAGCAGTACTTC. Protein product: CAWSVRRGGRELTYEQYF.

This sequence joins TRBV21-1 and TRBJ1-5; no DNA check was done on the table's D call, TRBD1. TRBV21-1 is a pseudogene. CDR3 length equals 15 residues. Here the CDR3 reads CASSPQGNSNQPQHF. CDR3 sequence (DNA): TGTGCCAGCAGCCCTCAGGGGAATAGCAATCAGCCCCAGCATTTT.

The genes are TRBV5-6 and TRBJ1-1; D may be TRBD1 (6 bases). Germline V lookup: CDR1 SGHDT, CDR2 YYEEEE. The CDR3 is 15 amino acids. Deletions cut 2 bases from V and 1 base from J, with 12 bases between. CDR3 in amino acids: CASSFSRGWNTEAFF. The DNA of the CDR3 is TGTGCCAGCAGCTTTAGCAGGGGTTGGAACACTGAAGCTTTCTTT.

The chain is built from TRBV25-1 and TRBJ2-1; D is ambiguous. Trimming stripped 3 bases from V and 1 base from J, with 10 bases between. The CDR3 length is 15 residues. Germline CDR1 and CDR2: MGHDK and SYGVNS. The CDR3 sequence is CASSDYVGSYNEQFF. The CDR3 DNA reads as TGTGCCAGCAGTGATTACGTAGGGTCCTACAATGAGCAGTTCTTC.

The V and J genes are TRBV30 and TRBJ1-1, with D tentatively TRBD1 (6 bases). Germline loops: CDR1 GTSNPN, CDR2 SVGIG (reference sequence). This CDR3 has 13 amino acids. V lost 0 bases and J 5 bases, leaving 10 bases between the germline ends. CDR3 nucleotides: TGTGCCTGGAGTGTAGGGGGACGGACTGAAGCTTTCTTT. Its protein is CAWSVGGRTEAFF.

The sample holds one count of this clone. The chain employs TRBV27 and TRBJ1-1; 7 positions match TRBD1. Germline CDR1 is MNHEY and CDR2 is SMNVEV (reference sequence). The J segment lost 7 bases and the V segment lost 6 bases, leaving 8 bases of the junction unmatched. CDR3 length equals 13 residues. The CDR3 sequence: CASSAQGRVEAFF. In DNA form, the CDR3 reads TGTGCCAGCAGCGCACAGGGGAGGGTTGAAGCTTTCTTT.

CDR3 DNA sequence: TGTGCCAGCAGTGACTGGGGCCAAGAGACCCAGTACTTC. It codes for CASSDWGQETQYF. This chain connects TRBV25-1 to TRBJ2-5; no firm D call. Trimming left V 3 bases short and J 1 base short, with 6 bases between. CDR3 size: 13 residues. CDR1 and CDR2 from the germline V gene are MGHDK and SYGVNS.

CDR3 sequence (DNA): TGTGCCAGCAGCGTAGAGGGTATCCAGAACACTGAAGCTTTCTTT. Translation gives CASSVEGIQNTEAFF. V is TRBV9 and J is TRBJ1-1; D call uncertain. The CDR3 spans 15 residues. V was trimmed by 0 bases and J by 1 base, leaving 10 bases between them. CDR1 SGDLS and CDR2 YYNGEE come from the germline V gene.